What follows are 19 T cell receptor beta chains derived from one specimen sequenced in a study of molecular identifiers for immune sequencing clone quantification. TCRdb re-derived calls from the PCR reads in MiXCR, one entry per CDR3 protein. The sample gives about 640,000 distinct CDR3 sequences, about 20% of which show up once; roughly 0.85% is in the top ten. The sequencing input was naive CD8+ T cells from blood, with Jurkat cell RNA spiked in. Subset described: FACS-sorted CD8+CD4-CCR7+CD45RA+ naive T cells. The source of these receptors is a human donor in good health. Some libraries in this study had Jurkat cell RNA spiked in.

This clonotype was seen repeatedly, ten times or more. The rearrangement uses TRBV9 and TRBJ1-1; a possible D gene is TRBD1 (5 bases). V lost 4 bases, J lost 2 bases, and 15 bases lay in between. Germline V lookup: CDR1 SGDLS, CDR2 YYNGEE. The CDR3 sequence is 15 residues long. The DNA of the CDR3 is TGTGCCAGCAGCCCTTGGGGAGGGGATAACACTGAAGCTTTCTTT. Its protein is CASSPWGGDNTEAFF.

There are many counts of this clonotype. V gene TRBV12-3 or TRBV12-4 combines with J gene TRBJ2-3; 14 nucleotides line up with TRBD2. Germline trimming cut 5 bases from V and 2 bases from J; bases unmatched to any gene: 9. This CDR3 comprises 18 residues. The CDR3 DNA follows: TGTGCCAGCAGTCCAGGGACTAGCGGGAGTTTATACACAGATACGCAGTATTTT. It encodes CASSPGTSGSLYTDTQYF.

This clonotype was detected a few times. The chain uses TRBV30 and TRBJ2-4; D ambiguous. V dropped 0 bases and J dropped 5 bases, with 2 bases sitting between them. Germline lookup yields CDR1 GTSNPN and CDR2 SVGIG (reference sequence). This CDR3 is built from 11 residues. The CDR3 is CAWSVENIQYF. In DNA, the CDR3 is TGTGCCTGGAGTGTTGAAAACATTCAGTACTTC.

This clonotype occurred a few times. V gene TRBV27 combines with J gene TRBJ1-6; 8 bases agree with TRBD1. Germline loops: CDR1 MNHEY, CDR2 SMNVEV (reference sequence). This CDR3 has 14 amino acids. The ends lost 7 bases at V and 6 bases at J; junction bases unmatched: 5. The CDR3 reads CASKRTGGNSPLHF. The CDR3 nucleotides read TGTGCCAGCAAGCGCACAGGGGGTAATTCACCCCTCCACTTT.

This clonotype was counted at least ten times. The CDR3 here is CASSFTPGPQGGDTQYF. CDR3 coding DNA: TGTGCCAGCAGCTTCACCCCCGGGCCCCAAGGCGGAGATACGCAGTATTTT. The chain links TRBV11-2 to TRBJ2-3, with unresolved D. The V end lost 3 bases, the J end lost 5 bases, and 21 bases lay between the germline ends. CDR1 is SGHAT, CDR2 FQNNGV, per germline. The CDR3 is 17 residues long.

This clonotype was counted only a few times. The gene calls are TRBV28 and TRBJ2-3; D is tentatively TRBD1 or TRBD2 (5 bases each). This CDR3 is built from 13 residues. Germline CDR1 MDHEN, CDR2 SYDVKM. Trimming removed 9 bases from V and 2 bases from J, with 12 bases in between. The CDR3 nucleotides read TGTGCCAGTCTGGGGGATTACACAGATACGCAGTATTTT. Protein sequence: CASLGDYTDTQYF.

Comments on this clonotype: This may be a read error: a much more frequent sequence differs by one nucleotide. This rearrangement joins TRBV7-2 to TRBJ1-3; no reliable D call. There are 12 residues in the CDR3. Germline V CDR1 and CDR2: SGHTA, FQGNSA. The CDR3 reads CASSFPRNAIYF. The CDR3 DNA is TGTGCCAGCAGCTTCCCCAGAAACGCCATATATTTT.

This clonotype was observed many times. The genes are TRBV6-2 or TRBV6-3 and TRBJ1-1; D is possibly TRBD1 (5 bases). The CDR3 length is 12 residues. The V gene's germline CDR1 is MNHEY and CDR2 SVGEGT. Deletions cut 7 bases from V and 6 bases from J, with 12 bases between. CDR3 amino acids: CASTPPGPEAFF. In DNA, the CDR3 is TGTGCCAGCACCCCTCCAGGGCCTGAAGCTTTCTTT.

This clonotype has a count of ten or more. The chain links TRBV7-2 to TRBJ2-7; 10 bases fit TRBD2. After removal of 3 bases from V and 6 bases from J, the junction contained 8 bases not matched to a gene. Germline CDR1 is SGHTA and CDR2 is FQGNSA. The CDR3 loop spans 15 amino acids. The CDR3 reads CASSFVEREGLEQYF. CDR3 nucleotides: TGTGCCAGCAGCTTCGTAGAGCGGGAGGGCCTCGAGCAGTACTTC. The full variable domain, in which reference TRBV7-2 and TRBJ2-7 provide the parts outside the CDR3, is GAGVSQSPSNKVTEKGKDVELRCDPISGHTALYWYRQSLGQGLEFLIYFQGNSAPDKSGLPSDRFSAERTGGSVSTLTIQRTQQEDSAVYLCASSFVEREGLEQYFGPGTRLTVT.

A note on this clonotype: One end of the junction fails to match germline, which may point to a read error. The chain joins TRBV6-2 or TRBV6-3 to TRBJ1-3, with a possible D match to TRBD1 (5 bases). This CDR3 has 16 amino acids. In germline, CDR1 is MNHEY, CDR2 SVGEGT. The CDR3 here is CASSYTGTDAGNTIYF. In DNA, the CDR3 is TGTGCCAGCAGTTACACCGGGACGGACGCTGGGAACACCATATATTTT.

Remarks on this clonotype: The junction and the germline gene differ at one end; a read error may be behind it. The chain is built from TRBV3-1 and TRBJ2-1; weak D call: TRBD2 (5 bases). Germline CDR1 LGHDT, CDR2 YNNKEL (reference sequence). This CDR3 contains 20 residues. The CDR3 sequence: CASSQDSSLRTLSSYDEQFF. The CDR3 region has the DNA TGTGCCAGCAGCCAAGATAGTAGTCTAAGGACTCTCAGCTCCTACGATGAGCAGTTCTTC.

For this clonotype: This likely comes from a read error, as the CDR3 has no conserved phenylalanine or tryptophan at its end. This chain connects TRBV29-1 to TRBJ1-1; possible D gene TRBD1, 5 bases. The CDR3 totals 11 residues. Trimming pared 6 bases from V and 8 bases from J, leaving 13 bases between. The V gene's germline CDR1 is SQVTM and CDR2 ANQGSEA. As DNA, the CDR3 is TGCAGCGTCGGGGGGGTTGGGGAAGCTTTCTCT. Protein sequence: CSVGGVGEAFS.

This rearrangement joins TRBV6-2 or TRBV6-3 to TRBJ1-2, with TRBD1 as a possible D gene (6 bases). This CDR3 is 15 amino acids long. Trimming shortened V by 2 bases and J by 8 bases, and 18 bases separated the two germline ends. Germline V gene data show CDR1 as MNHEY and CDR2 as SVGEGT. For the CDR3, the DNA is TGTGCCAGCAGTTACGGGGCAGGGGCCGCCCCAGGCTACACCTTC. Encoded protein: CASSYGAGAAPGYTF.

This clonotype was counted at least ten times. This chain uses TRBV6-1 with TRBJ1-1; D may be TRBD1 (5 bases). Per the germline V gene, CDR1 is MNHNS and CDR2 is SASEGT. Trimming took 4 bases from V and 4 from J, leaving 10 bases between them. This CDR3 is 13 amino acids long. In nucleotides, the CDR3 is TGTGCCAGCAGTGGGCAGGGCCTCACTGAAGCTTTCTTT. Encoded protein: CASSGQGLTEAFF.

The chain is built from TRBV20-1 and TRBJ2-7; 9 bases agree with TRBD1. The germline V gene encodes CDR1 DFQATT and CDR2 SNEGSKA (reference sequence). The CDR3 extends over 15 amino acids. J gave up 2 bases and V 6 bases, and 11 bases lay outside the gene matches. The CDR3 nucleotides are TGCAGTGCCAGACGCAAGGGGACAGGGACCTACGAGCAGTACTTC. Protein product: CSARRKGTGTYEQYF.

This clonotype occurred a few times. This sequence joins TRBV6-6 and TRBJ1-5, with a possible D match to TRBD1 (6 bases). From germline, CDR1 is MNHNY and CDR2 SVGAGI (reference sequence). This CDR3 region has 17 residues. The germline V and J ends were trimmed by 5 bases and 5 bases, with 22 bases remaining between them. DNA for the CDR3: TGTGCCAGCAGTGACGCCGGGACACCCGATCCCTATCAGCCCCAGCATTTT. This translates into CASSDAGTPDPYQPQHF.

The J gene is TRBJ1-2, the V gene TRBV6-5, with TRBD1 identical over 7 bases. Germline V gene data show CDR1 as MNHEY and CDR2 as SVGAGI. With V trimmed by 0 bases and J by 0 bases, 10 bases remained unmatched. The CDR3 has 18 residues. The chain's CDR3 is CASSYSGQGGVANYGYTF. CDR3 coding DNA: TGTGCCAGCAGTTACTCGGGCCAGGGGGGAGTAGCTAACTATGGCTACACCTTC.

As to this clonotype: This clone may be a read error of a much larger clone one base away. Because the CDR3 is missing its conserved closing phenylalanine or tryptophan, this is likely a read error. The chain combines TRBV20-1 with TRBJ2-7; 14 bases fit TRBD2. The ends lost 5 bases at V and 3 bases at J; junction bases unmatched: 9. The CDR3 is made up of 16 amino acids. The germline CDR1 and CDR2 sequences are DFQATT and SNEGSKA (reference sequence). The CDR3 loop reads CSAPMTSGRAFYEQYL. The CDR3, as DNA: TGCAGTGCTCCCATGACTAGCGGGAGGGCCTTCTACGAGCAGTACCTC.

This clonotype came up many times. V and J are TRBV6-2 or TRBV6-3 and TRBJ2-7; no clear D. CDR1 MNHEY and CDR2 SVGEGT come from the germline V gene. Trimming removed 2 bases at V and 5 bases at J, with 13 bases between. The CDR3 runs 14 residues. CDR3 nucleotide sequence: TGTGCCAGCAGTTACACGACCATTCTGGACGAGCAGTACTTC. Protein sequence: CASSYTTILDEQYF.